Sequencing of this TCR beta chain was carried out in a study of T-cell reconstitution after alpha-beta-depleted transplantation in children. The CDR3 covers 16 residues. V lost 1 base and J 4 bases, leaving 17 bases between the germline ends. The germline V gene has CDR1 SGHRS and CDR2 YFSETQ. TCRbeta library construction was performed incorporating unique molecular identifiers. TCRdb independently ran MiXCR on the PCR reads; one entry per CDR3 protein. The repertoire includes 97,000 or so distinct CDR3 sequences, around 5.9% of them detected once, and roughly 5.5% sits in the top ten. Whole-study results and caveats: Several hundred graft clones that had expanded were reportedly the source of alpha-beta T cells about two months after transplant. The main origin of T-cell counts and diversity one year after transplant was newly produced T cells.

This clonotype was counted ten times or more. Its antigen is undetermined. The sequence derives from a female patient aged 2-10 years who had a stem cell transplant for Fanconi anemia, so the T cells may come from the graft donor. Sequenced here: PBMCs, mostly from graft donor cells, sampled 60 days after TCRalphabeta/CD19-depleted stem cell transplant. This sequence joins TRBV5-1 and TRBJ1-1; unclear D gene. The CDR3 is CASSLFSDPDITEAFF. Written as DNA, the CDR3 is TGCGCCAGCAGCTTGTTTTCGGACCCCGACATCACTGAAGCTTTCTTT.